This T cell receptor (beta chain) was sequenced during a study of blood T cell repertoires in COVID-19. Study-level information: The United States, Italy and Spain were the sources of the acute and convalescent COVID-19 samples.

The germline V gene encodes CDR1 KGHSH and CDR2 LQKENI. V gave up 2 bases and J gave up 1 base; unmatched junction bases: 2. The length of the CDR3 is 14 residues. Sequenced by immunoSEQ multiplex PCR; TCRdb stores in-frame clones only, minus some. The sample yields approximately 70,000 clones, 70% to 90% seen once. Sequencing was done on a sample of peripheral blood. This TCR was sampled from a woman aged 45-59 years with COVID-19, enrolled during active disease. The genes are TRBV18 and TRBJ2-7; 7 bases map to TRBD2. The CDR3 sequence: CASSPFGGSYEQYF. As DNA, the CDR3 is TGTGCCAGCTCACCATTCGGGGGGTCCTACGAGCAGTACTTC.